This TCR beta chain is drawn from a study of response to subunit inactivated influenza vaccine. Study-wide findings and caveats: The authors put forward the suggestion that each seasonal influenza vaccination may bring in only a limited number of new T cells.

Unmatched junction bases numbered 11, after V lost 0 bases and J lost 8 bases. This CDR3 contains 17 residues. The germline V gene has CDR1 LGHDT and CDR2 YNNKEL (reference sequence). This clonotype was seen more than once but under ten times. Antigen unknown. TCRdb ran MiXCR on the RT-PCR reads and lists one entry per CDR3 protein. The sample comprises under 550,000 distinct CDR3 sequences, approximately 7.6% of which are singletons, and roughly 13% rests with the top ten. The sample here was PBMCs from blood, taken around 2 years after vaccination. The rearrangement uses TRBV3-1 and TRBJ2-1; 9 bases align to TRBD2. The TCR comes from a man in his fifties or sixties who received an inactivated influenza vaccine. CDR3 amino acids: CASSQDQGLAGKDEQFF. The DNA for the CDR3 is TGTGCCAGCAGCCAAGATCAGGGGCTAGCGGGAAAGGATGAGCAGTTCTTC.